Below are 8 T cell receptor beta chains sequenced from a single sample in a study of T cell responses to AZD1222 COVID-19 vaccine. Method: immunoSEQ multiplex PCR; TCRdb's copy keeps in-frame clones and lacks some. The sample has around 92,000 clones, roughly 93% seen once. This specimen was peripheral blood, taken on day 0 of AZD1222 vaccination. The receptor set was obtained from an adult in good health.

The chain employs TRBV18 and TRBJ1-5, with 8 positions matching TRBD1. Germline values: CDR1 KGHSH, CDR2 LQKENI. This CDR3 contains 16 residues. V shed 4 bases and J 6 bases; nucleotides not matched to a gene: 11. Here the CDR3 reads CASSQQSTGVSQPQHF. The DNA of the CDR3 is TGTGCCAGCTCACAGCAATCGACAGGGGTAAGTCAGCCCCAGCATTTT.

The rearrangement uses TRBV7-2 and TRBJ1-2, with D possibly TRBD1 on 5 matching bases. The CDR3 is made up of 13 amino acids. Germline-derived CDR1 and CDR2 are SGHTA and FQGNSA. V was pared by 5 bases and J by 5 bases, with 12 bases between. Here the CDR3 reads CASSRDKGYGYTF. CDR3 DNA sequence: TGTGCCAGCAGCCGAGACAAGGGGTATGGCTACACCTTC. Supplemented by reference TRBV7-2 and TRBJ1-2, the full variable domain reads GAGVSQSPSNKVTEKGKDVELRCDPISGHTALYWYRQSLGQGLEFLIYFQGNSAPDKSGLPSDRFSAERTGGSVSTLTIQRTQQEDSAVYLCASSRDKGYGYTFGSGTRLTVV.

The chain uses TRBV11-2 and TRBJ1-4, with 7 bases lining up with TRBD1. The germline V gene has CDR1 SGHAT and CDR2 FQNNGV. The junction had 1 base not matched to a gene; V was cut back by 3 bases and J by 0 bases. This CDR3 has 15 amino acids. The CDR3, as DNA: TGTGCCAGCAGCTTGACAGGGTCAACTAATGAAAAACTGTTTTTT. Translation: CASSLTGSTNEKLFF.

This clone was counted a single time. This chain's CDR3 is CASSSPGGTQYF. The CDR3 region has the DNA TGTGCCAGCAGCTCCCCTGGGGGGACCCAGTACTTC. V usage is TRBV12-3 or TRBV12-4 and J usage is TRBJ2-5; either TRBD1 or TRBD2 may fit D (5 bases each). V was clipped by 6 bases and J by 7 bases, with 12 bases between them. The length of the CDR3 is 12 residues.

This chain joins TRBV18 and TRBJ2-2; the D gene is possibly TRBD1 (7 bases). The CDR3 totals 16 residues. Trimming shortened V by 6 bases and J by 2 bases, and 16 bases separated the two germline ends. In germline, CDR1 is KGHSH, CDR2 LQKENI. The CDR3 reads CASSPGGTVNTGELFF. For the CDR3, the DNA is TGTGCCAGCTCGCCCGGCGGGACAGTCAACACCGGGGAGCTGTTTTTT.

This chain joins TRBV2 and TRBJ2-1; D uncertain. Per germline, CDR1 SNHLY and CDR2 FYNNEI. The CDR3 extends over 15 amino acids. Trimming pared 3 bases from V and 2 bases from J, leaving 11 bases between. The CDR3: CASSEYQVAYNEQFF. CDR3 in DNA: TGTGCCAGCAGTGAGTATCAGGTTGCCTACAATGAGCAGTTCTTC.

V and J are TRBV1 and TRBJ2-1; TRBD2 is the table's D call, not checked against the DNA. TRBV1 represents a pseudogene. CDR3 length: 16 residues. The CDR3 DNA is TGCACCAGCAGCCAACCGCGGGGGGGACACTACAATGAGCAGTTCTTC. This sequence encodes CTSSQPRGGHYNEQFF.

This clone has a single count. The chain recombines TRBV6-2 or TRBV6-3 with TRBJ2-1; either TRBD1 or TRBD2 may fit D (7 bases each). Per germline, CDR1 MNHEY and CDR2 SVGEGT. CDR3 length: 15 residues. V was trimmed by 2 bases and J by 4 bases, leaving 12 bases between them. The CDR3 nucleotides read TGTGCCAGCAGTTACGGGGAGGGGGCTTACAATGAGCAGTTCTTC. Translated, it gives CASSYGEGAYNEQFF.